Presented here are 5 T cell receptor beta chains from one specimen sequenced in a study of early T cells in non-severe SARS-CoV-2 infection. TCRdb re-called the 5' RACE reads through MiXCR, storing one row per CDR3 protein. The sample contains under 85,000 distinct CDR3 sequences, around 12% of which appear only once. The material sequenced was whole blood, taken at baseline. These receptors originate from an adult who was a healthcare worker with PCR-confirmed SARS-CoV-2 infection or an uninfected control (not recorded which). The donor label of this sample is uncertain.

This chain links TRBV7-2 with TRBJ1-6; 9 nucleotides match TRBD1. There are 16 residues in the CDR3. CDR1 SGHTA and CDR2 FQGNSA come from the germline V gene. Trimming took 5 bases from V and 9 from J; bases not matched to a gene: 11. The CDR3 here is CASSILMTGGGSPLHF. CDR3 DNA: TGTGCCAGCAGCATACTAATGACAGGGGGAGGTTCACCCCTCCACTTT. Full variable domain (remainder filled in from reference TRBV7-2 and TRBJ1-6): GAGVSQSPSNKVTEKGKDVELRCDPISGHTALYWYRQSLGQGLEFLIYFQGNSAPDKSGLPSDRFSAERTGGSVSTLTIQRTQQEDSAVYLCASSILMTGGGSPLHFGNGTRLTVT.

This clonotype was counted many times. This rearrangement joins TRBV3-1 to TRBJ2-3; 8 bases align to TRBD2. J was trimmed by 10 bases and V by 7 bases; bases with no gene match: 10. The CDR3 is 13 residues long. CDR1 and CDR2 (germline): LGHDT, YNNKEL (reference sequence). CDR3 loop: CASTSGLVPPQYF. Written as DNA, the CDR3 is TGTGCCAGCACTAGCGGGCTTGTCCCTCCGCAGTATTTT.

This clonotype was found a few times. In DNA form, the CDR3 reads TGTGCCAGCAGTTACTCGGTGGATCAGCCCCAGCATTTT. Translation: CASSYSVDQPQHF. This chain uses TRBV6-6 with TRBJ1-5; D gene unclear. The germline V and J ends were trimmed by 0 bases and 5 bases, with 5 bases remaining between them. The germline V gene has CDR1 MNHNY and CDR2 SVGAGI (reference sequence). This CDR3 comprises 13 residues.

This sequence joins TRBV20-1 and TRBJ2-1; 11 positions agree with TRBD2. The CDR3 length is 14 residues. CDR1 is DFQATT, CDR2 SNEGSKA, per germline (reference sequence). Germline trimming cut 6 bases from V and 7 bases from J; bases unmatched to any gene: 8. As DNA, the CDR3 is TGCAGTGCCCCGGCGGCTAGCGGGGGGAATGAGCAGTTCTTC. Protein product: CSAPAASGGNEQFF.

This rearrangement joins TRBV6-5 to TRBJ1-1; 11 bases align to TRBD1. The trim removed 6 bases at V and 3 bases at J, leaving 3 bases unmatched. This CDR3 region has 14 residues. Germline CDR1 and CDR2: MNHEY and SVGAGI. In DNA, the CDR3 is TGTGCCAGCAGAGGACAGGGGGCGTACACTGAAGCTTTCTTT. Protein sequence: CASRGQGAYTEAFF.